This T cell receptor (beta chain) was found in a study of T cell changes during pregnancy in multiple sclerosis. Sequencing was performed with immunoSEQ multiplex PCR; in TCRdb, only in-frame clones are kept and a portion is missing. The sample contains about 40,000 clones, 70% to 90% of which appear only once. The source is a female donor with multiple sclerosis, enrolled in a pregnancy study. The material sequenced was CD4+ T cells from peripheral blood mononuclear cells, taken in the first trimester of pregnancy.

The CDR3 loop reads CASSLTAPNTEAFF. The CDR3 nucleotides are TGTGCCAGCAGCCTGACAGCGCCGAACACTGAAGCTTTCTTT. This sequence joins TRBV7-9 and TRBJ1-1; possibly TRBD1 for D (5 bases). The length of the CDR3 is 14 residues. The germline V gene has CDR1 SEHNR and CDR2 FQNEAQ (reference sequence). V lost 5 bases and J 1 base, leaving 11 bases between the germline ends.